Listed here is a single T cell receptor (beta chain). No cognate antigen has been identified for it. Per-nucleotide qualities are absent, and no much larger clonotype sits a single base away. One collaborating source in Seattle enrolled patients during active infection and followed them longitudinally through the course of disease. The collaborating institutions used their own protocols to collect whole blood in K2EDTA tubes. For TCRbeta analysis, collaborators shipped samples as frozen whole blood, isolated PBMCs, or DNA extracted from either of those sample types. CDR1 is given as SGDLS and CDR2 as YYNGEE, both from the germline V gene. V is pruned by 1 base and J by 5 bases, leaving 8 bases of the junction without a gene match. The CDR3 spans 16 residues, from the cysteine through the phenylalanine. The DNA shown is the 48-base CDR3, in frame from base 1. These data belong to a study of blood T cell repertoires in COVID-19 (TCRdb year 2020). With regard to the full study: Collaborator samples came from the United States, Italy and Spain and covered acute and convalescent phases of COVID-19. Where available, HLA class I and class II types were taken from metadata supplied by the sample provider and were not determined by assay-based typing. The prospective study material was composed of cDNA or gDNA derived from T cells, B-cell-depleted T cells, or PBMCs. Deeply sampled blood TCRbeta repertoires from subjects exposed to, actively infected with, or recovered from COVID-19 were included in the dataset. The samples were drawn from two sources: the first 160 participants of the ongoing ImmuneRACE study, and 1,000 to 1,500 subjects contributed by 6 global collaborators. Sample metadata almost always included a de-identified subject ID, COVID-19 status, age in years and sex. A freely available public database, intended as a resource for researchers studying the immune response to SARS-CoV-2, is where the repertoires were released. What the authors observed across the whole study: Clinical and demographic metadata were provided uncurated, with the amount varying by source and participant.

TCRbeta CDR3 regions were amplified from genomic DNA using the immunoSEQ Assay, a bias-controlled multiplex PCR. The authors' analysis ran thus. Nucleated cell counts per sample were estimated from amplification of reference gene primers within the assay. To quantify the absolute abundance of each unique TCRbeta CDR3 rearrangement, sequence reads were collapsed and filtered. For each sample, productive Simpson clonality was calculated as the square root of Simpson's diversity index across productive rearrangements. The immuneACCESS repertoire file appears here via TCRdb, limited to in-frame rearrangements. These files lack a portion of the clones; in checked studies, under half of the deficit traces to unresolved V genes, and the cause of the others is not known. V, J and clone size derive from that table, while D and trimming were established from the DNA sequence. This sample comprises roughly 330,000 clones, 87% of them detected only once. The top ten clonotypes cover approximately 9.3% of the sample.

This receptor was identified in a man between 25 and 39 years old with COVID-19, enrolled during active disease. Sequencing was carried out using peripheral blood. This sequence uses TRBV9 and TRBJ2-2, with TRBD1 identical over 7 junction bases. CDR3 loop: CASSVSYRGHTGELFF. The DNA is as follows: TGTGCCAGCAGCGTATCCTATAGGGGGCATACCGGGGAGCTGTTTTTT.